This TCR beta chain was captured in a study of patients and donors after allogeneic stem cell transplantation. The CDR3 runs to 13 residues. Germline lookup yields CDR1 SGHRS and CDR2 YFSETQ. V gave up 0 bases and J gave up 3 bases, with 6 bases separating them. TCRdb re-called the RT-PCR reads through MiXCR, storing one row per CDR3 protein. The sample yields 400,000 to 500,000 distinct CDR3 sequences, 16% seen once. The table lists this clonotype with many counts. The receptor was isolated from a human donor who was either an allogeneic HSCT recipient or a stem cell or donor lymphocyte infusion donor (not recorded which). It is not recorded whose cells these are; they may come from a transplant donor. The chain has TRBV5-1 and TRBJ1-1; D gene ambiguous. Sample: blood, either unsorted or a sorted T cell fraction (not recorded which). CDR3 sequence: CASSLAGHTEAFF. The CDR3 DNA reads TGCGCCAGCAGCTTGGCAGGACACACTGAAGCTTTCTTT.